This is a list of T cell receptor beta chains from one sample in a study of CD8+ T cells in alopecia areata. Some clones are missing from TCRdb's copy, which holds only in-frame ones; the method was immunoSEQ multiplex PCR. The sample contains 70,000 to 95,000 clones, roughly 51% of which appear only once. Material: NKG2D-high CD8+ T cells sorted from blood. These receptors came from a human donor with alopecia areata. CDR3s include the opening cysteine and the closing phenylalanine or tryptophan. The D gene is left open where the match is weak.

D,V,CDR3
NA,TRBV28,CASSLAPHTDTQYF
NA,TRBV2,CASSAYEQYF
NA,TRBV27,CASRGGVGSYNEQFF
NA,TRBV5-6,CASSLGRGEQFF
TRBD2,TRBV27,CASSRAGNNEQFF
NA,TRBV29-1,CSGGGAVDYGYTF
NA,TRBV2,CASSETANQPQHF
NA,TRBV27,CASSLSTIPGELFF
NA,TRBV29-1,CSVELFSPGNYGYTF
NA,TRBV14,CASSLLWYEQFF
TRBD2,TRBV4-2,CASSQARGLVSTDTQYF
NA,TRBV19,CASRGGGAYEQYF
NA,TRBV9,CASSEADTDTQYF
NA,TRBV29-1,CSVGGTEGLHEQFF
NA,TRBV4-1,CASSQEQADTQYF